The rows below give T cell receptor beta chains drawn from one sample of a study of T cell repertoires in cytomegalovirus infection. From the reads, TCRdb called clonotypes with MiXCR, one entry per CDR3 protein. The profile shows hundreds of thousands of distinct CDR3 sequences, 17% of them singletons. The sample was PBMCs. These receptors originate from a human donor in good health (CMV status not recorded). Some clones in this sample may be carry-over from other donors' samples. The CDR3 runs from the conserved cysteine through the conserved F or W. D genes are given only for firm matches. Rows may omit the clone size; those that give it use once, few, many or a size class.

CDR3 DNA,CDR3 protein,V gene,CDR3 length,D gene,J gene,clone size
TGCAGTGCTCCGCGGGGGGCTGGCAGAAATTCACCCCTCCACTTT,CSAPRGAGRNSPLHF,TRBV20-1,15,NA,TRBJ1-6,NA
TGTGCCAGCAGCACCCGATCGAGCGGGGGGACCACCGGGGAGCTGTTTTTT,CASSTRSSGGTTGELFF,TRBV7-2,17,TRBD2,TRBJ2-2,NA
TGTGCCAGCAGCCAATTGGTGGGGAGCTCCTACGAGCAGTACTTC,CASSQLVGSSYEQYF,TRBV3-1,15,NA,TRBJ2-7,NA
TGCAGTGCTAGCTCAGTCGGGCGTGGCAGCAATCAGCCCCAGCATTTT,CSASSVGRGSNQPQHF,TRBV20-1,16,NA,TRBJ1-5,NA
TGTGCCAGCAGATCGGACAGGTTCTACGAGCAGTACTTC,CASRSDRFYEQYF,TRBV11-2,13,TRBD1,TRBJ2-7,NA
TGTGCCAGTTCTGGTACCACGGAGACCCGTTACACCTTC,CASSGTTETRYTF,TRBV7-9,13,NA,TRBJ1-2,NA
TGTGCCAGCAGTCCCCCCGGGGGGGGGGGTAGTCGGGAGACCCAGTACTTC,CASSPPGGGGSRETQYF,TRBV28,17,TRBD2,TRBJ2-5,few
TGTGCCATCAGTGGTGGGGACCCTAATCAGCCCCAGCATTTT,CAISGGDPNQPQHF,TRBV10-3,14,NA,TRBJ1-5,few
TGTGCCAGCAGCTTAGCGCCAGCATGGGGGGATGAAAAACTGTTTTTT,CASSLAPAWGDEKLFF,TRBV7-6,16,NA,TRBJ1-4,many
TGTGCCAGCAGCTTGGGGACGGGGCTTAAGTACCAAGAGACCCAGTACTTC,CASSLGTGLKYQETQYF,TRBV27,17,NA,TRBJ2-5,many
TGTGCCAGCAGCTTACCCGGGACAGGGAAGACCCCGGCTGTCTACGAGCAGTACTTC,CASSLPGTGKTPAVYEQYF,TRBV7-2,19,TRBD1,TRBJ2-7,many